This T cell receptor (beta chain) is drawn from a study of T cell changes during pregnancy in multiple sclerosis. TCRdb keeps only in-frame clones here, not all; method: immunoSEQ multiplex PCR. This sample yields approximately 100,000 clones, of which around 92% are seen a single time; 0.7% to 0.9% belongs to the top ten. Material: peripheral blood, obtained before pregnancy. The receptor was isolated from a female donor with multiple sclerosis, enrolled in a pregnancy study.

The CDR3 loop is CASSIRTPEGATTEAFF. The CDR3 nucleotides are TGTGCCAGTAGTATAAGGACCCCCGAGGGGGCGACGACTGAAGCTTTCTTT. This rearrangement joins TRBV19 to TRBJ1-1, with 7 bases lining up with TRBD1. Germline V gene data show CDR1 as LNHDA and CDR2 as SQIVND (reference sequence). With 2 bases clipped from V and 5 bases from J, the junction kept 14 bases outside the gene matches. The CDR3 loop spans 17 amino acids.